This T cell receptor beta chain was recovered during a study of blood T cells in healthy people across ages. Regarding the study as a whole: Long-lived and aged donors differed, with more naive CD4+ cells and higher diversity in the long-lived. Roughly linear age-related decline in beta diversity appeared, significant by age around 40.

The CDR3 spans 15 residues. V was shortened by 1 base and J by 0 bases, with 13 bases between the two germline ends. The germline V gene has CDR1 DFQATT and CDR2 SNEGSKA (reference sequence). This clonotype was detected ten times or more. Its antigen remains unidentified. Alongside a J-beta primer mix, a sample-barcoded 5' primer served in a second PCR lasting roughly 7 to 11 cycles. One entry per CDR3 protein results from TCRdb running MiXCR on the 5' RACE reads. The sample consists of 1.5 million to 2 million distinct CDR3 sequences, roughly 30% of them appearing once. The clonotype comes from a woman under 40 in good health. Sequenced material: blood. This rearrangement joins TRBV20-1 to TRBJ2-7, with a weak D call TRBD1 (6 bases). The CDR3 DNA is TGCAGTGCTAGAGGAGGGGACACTAGCTCCTACGAGCAGTACTTC. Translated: CSARGGDTSSYEQYF.